This TCR beta chain originates from a study of technical replicates of blood from a handful of donors. The V segment lost 0 bases and the J segment 4 bases; nucleotides outside the gene matches: 9. The CDR3 runs 17 residues. In germline, CDR1 is SGHAT, CDR2 FQNNGV. Sequencing used immunoSEQ multiplex PCR; TCRdb keeps in-frame clones, though not all of them. The sample includes about 61,000 clones, approximately 97% of them seen just once. This chain links TRBV11-2 with TRBJ2-7; the match to TRBD2 covers 10 bases. Sequences were obtained from T cells isolated from PBMCs. This receptor was taken from a human donor in good health. The CDR3 DNA reads TGTGCCAGCAGCTTAGAGGGCCTAGCGGGAGTTTGGTACGAGCAGTACTTC. It codes for CASSLEGLAGVWYEQYF. Using reference TRBV11-2 and TRBJ2-7 for the parts outside the CDR3, the full variable domain is EAGVAQSPRYKIIEKRQSVAFWCNPISGHATLYWYQQILGQGPKLLIQFQNNGVVDDSQLPKDRFSAERLKGVDSTLKIQPAKLEDSAVYLCASSLEGLAGVWYEQYFGPGTRLTVT.